Shown below are 10 T cell receptor beta chains from a single sample sequenced in a study of regulatory T cells in long-lasting Graves disease. Building the TCR beta libraries relied on iRepertoire HTBI primers, and CDR3 regions underwent Arm-PCR. In TCRdb, the multiplex PCR reads were re-called with MiXCR into one record per CDR3 protein. The sample includes around 330,000 distinct CDR3 sequences, 15% to 20% of them seen just once. Specified time point: newly diagnosed GD, antithyroid drugs for less than 3 months. The TCR library was prepared using RNA isolated from PBMCs. The sequencing used peripheral blood mononuclear cells (PBMCs), collected at new diagnosis, from a patient treated with antithyroid drugs. The receptors here all came from a female donor with Graves disease.

This clonotype has at least ten counts. The chain couples TRBV19 to TRBJ2-1; D unresolved. Germline values: CDR1 LNHDA, CDR2 SQIVND (reference sequence). The CDR3 runs 16 residues. Trimming left V 6 bases short and J 0 bases short, with 15 bases between. The CDR3 nucleotides read TGTGCCAGTAGCCCCATCGCGTGGTCCTCCTACAATGAGCAGTTCTTC. Its protein product is CASSPIAWSSYNEQFF.

This clonotype has only a few counts. The chain carries TRBV20-1 and TRBJ1-5; 7 bases map to TRBD1. The CDR3 has 14 residues. With V trimmed by 3 bases and J by 2 bases, 4 bases remained unmatched. CDR1 is DFQATT and CDR2 is SNEGSKA in the germline V gene (reference sequence). This CDR3 is CSARSTGGNQPQHF. Here the CDR3 DNA reads TGCAGTGCTAGGAGCACAGGGGGCAATCAGCCCCAGCATTTT.

This clonotype was recorded many times. The chain carries TRBV2 and TRBJ2-1; 9 bases line up with TRBD1. Germline CDR1 is SNHLY and CDR2 is FYNNEI. The V gene end was trimmed by 7 bases and the J gene end by 5 bases; junction bases not matched to a gene: 12. The CDR3 has 16 residues. CDR3 bases: TGTGCCAGCACCCCTGAACCGGGACAGGGTCACAATGAGCAGTTCTTC. Residues: CASTPEPGQGHNEQFF.

The CDR3 DNA is TGCAGCGTTGAAGGGGTGGGGAGTAGCGGGAGGGGGAGCTCCTACAATGAGCAGTTCTTC. Protein: CSVEGVGSSGRGSSYNEQFF. The J gene is TRBJ2-1, the V gene TRBV29-1; 11 bases are shared with TRBD2. Trimming removed 1 base from V and 0 bases from J; junction bases left unmatched: 14. The length of the CDR3 is 20 residues. In germline, CDR1 is SQVTM, CDR2 ANQGSEA.

This clonotype appeared a few times. The V call is TRBV11-2, the J call TRBJ2-1; TRBD2 might be the D (6 bases). The CDR3 contains 12 residues. Trimming stripped 10 bases from V and 10 bases from J, with 17 bases between. Germline assignment: CDR1 SGHAT and CDR2 FQNNGV. The chain's CDR3 is CATRRSGGEQFF. CDR3 coding DNA: TGTGCCACACGGCGGAGTGGGGGGGAGCAGTTCTTC.

This clonotype was counted ten times or more. V usage is TRBV11-3 and J usage is TRBJ1-3, with a possible D match to TRBD1 (5 bases). Trimming took off 4 bases at V and 4 bases at J, with 14 bases between the two ends. The CDR3 runs to 15 residues. CDR1 is SGHNT and CDR2 is YENEEA in the germline V gene. CDR3: CASSSPRGTGNTIYF. CDR3 nucleotide sequence: TGTGCCAGCAGCTCACCTCGGGGGACGGGAAACACCATATATTTT.

This clonotype was seen a handful of times. V is TRBV5-6 and J is TRBJ2-7, with 7 bases identical to TRBD1. From germline, CDR1 is SGHDT and CDR2 YYEEEE. J gave up 7 bases and V 2 bases, and 12 bases lay outside the gene matches. CDR3 length equals 15 residues. Written as DNA, the CDR3 is TGTGCCAGCAGCTTACAGGTGACCCTCAGGGGGGAGCAGTACTTC. Protein product: CASSLQVTLRGEQYF.

This clonotype was seen at least ten times. CDR3 DNA sequence: TGTGCCAGCAGCCAAGGGCAGGCCGCCTCCTACGAGCAGTACTTC. Translation gives CASSQGQAASYEQYF. This chain joins TRBV3-1 and TRBJ2-7, with D unresolved. Germline V CDR1 and CDR2: LGHDT, YNNKEL (reference sequence). The CDR3 sequence is 15 residues long. Trimming shortened V by 1 base and J by 0 bases, and 10 bases separated the two germline ends.

This clonotype has ten or more counts. The chain links TRBV28 to TRBJ1-2; D not certain. The CDR3 spans 14 residues. V gave up 7 bases and J gave up 1 base, with 13 bases separating them. Germline CDR1 is MDHEN and CDR2 is SYDVKM. The CDR3 reads CASIPSDGNYGYTF. The CDR3 DNA follows: TGTGCCAGCATCCCCTCGGACGGTAACTATGGCTACACCTTC.

This clonotype was counted ten times or more. This sequence joins TRBV20-1 and TRBJ2-2, with 8 bases matching TRBD2. This CDR3 spans 16 amino acids. Unmatched junction bases numbered 10, after V lost 0 bases and J lost 7 bases. Looked up from germline, CDR1 is DFQATT and CDR2 is SNEGSKA (reference sequence). The CDR3 nucleotides read TGCAGTGCTAGAGATCATCTTAATGCGGGAGGCGGGGAGCTGTTTTTT. The encoded protein is CSARDHLNAGGGELFF.